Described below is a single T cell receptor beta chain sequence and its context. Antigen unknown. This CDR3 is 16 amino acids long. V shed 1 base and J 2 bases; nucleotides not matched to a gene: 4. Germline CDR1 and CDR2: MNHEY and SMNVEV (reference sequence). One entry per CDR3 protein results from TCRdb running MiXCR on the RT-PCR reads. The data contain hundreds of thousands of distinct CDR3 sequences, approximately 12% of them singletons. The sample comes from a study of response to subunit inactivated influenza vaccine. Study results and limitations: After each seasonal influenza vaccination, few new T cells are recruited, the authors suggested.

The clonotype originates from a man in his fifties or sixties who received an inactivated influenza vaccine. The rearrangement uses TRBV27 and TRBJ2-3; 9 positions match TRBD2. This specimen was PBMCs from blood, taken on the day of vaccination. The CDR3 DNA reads TGTGCCAGCAGTTTATTGGTAGCGGGGGACACAGATACGCAGTATTTT. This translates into CASSLLVAGDTDTQYF.